This T cell receptor beta chain is from a study of regulatory T cells in long-lasting Graves disease. Noted time point: newly diagnosed GD, antithyroid drugs for less than 3 months. Construction of the TCR library relied on RNA isolated from PBMCs. The CDR3 consists of 15 residues. Trimming removed 7 bases from V and 6 bases from J; junction bases left unmatched: 11. From germline, CDR1 is DFQATT and CDR2 SNEGSKA (reference sequence). This clonotype came up many times. With iRepertoire HTBI primers and Arm-PCR of CDR3 regions, TCR beta libraries were built. TCRdb passed the multiplex PCR reads through MiXCR, listing each CDR3 protein once. The sample shows 450,000 to 600,000 distinct CDR3 sequences, roughly 13% of them seen only once. The same sample was also studied in work on T cells in Graves' hyperthyroidism and ophthalmopathy. That paper states: Diagnoses used clinical symptoms, serum thyroxine and TRAb, thyroid ultrasound and orbital computed tomography. Initially, a first-round RT-PCR of the TCR CDR3 employed the HTBI primer set.

The sample consisted of peripheral blood mononuclear cells (PBMCs), taken at new diagnosis, from a patient treated with antithyroid drugs. The chain carries TRBV20-1 and TRBJ2-2, with 10 bases matching TRBD1. The TCR was taken from a man aged 25-45 years with Graves disease. CDR3 nucleotide sequence: TGCAGTGTAGGCCGGAGGACAGGGGGTTCCGGGGAGCTGTTTTTT. Residues: CSVGRRTGGSGELFF.